The subject of this entry is one T cell receptor (beta chain). Antigen specificity is unknown. Assay: immunoSEQ multiplex PCR; the TCRdb copy retains only in-frame clones and omits some. Among millions of clones, approximately 95% were seen once, and the ten largest hold approximately 0.13%. The data derive from a study of shared clonotypes between healthy human individuals. General study points: Naive subsets tended to show greater estimated richness than memory subsets.

With 0 bases removed from V and 3 bases from J, the gap between germline ends came to 10 bases. Germline CDR1 reads SGHNT; CDR2 reads YYREEE (reference sequence). The CDR3 runs to 15 residues. This clonotype originated in a man aged 18 to 35 in good health. Input material: naive CD4+ T cells sorted from blood. The subset is: CD45RA+ positively selected. The chain uses TRBV5-4 and TRBJ1-3; D is possibly TRBD1 (5 bases). The CDR3 region has the DNA TGTGCCAGCAGCTTGGCAGGGAGGAATGGAAACACCATATATTTT. It encodes CASSLAGRNGNTIYF. Full variable domain (outside the CDR3, taken from reference TRBV5-4 and TRBJ1-3): ETGVTQSPTHLIKTRGQQVTLRCSSQSGHNTVSWYQQALGQGPQFIFQYYREEENGRGNFPPRFSGLQFPNYSSELNVNALELDDSALYLCASSLAGRNGNTIYFGEGSWLTVV.